This T cell receptor (beta chain) was sequenced for a study of T cells in Graves' hyperthyroidism and ophthalmopathy. Whole-study results and caveats: Most clonotypes that expanded in the thyroid above 0.001 also showed up in blood. By a 13 V-J model, ophthalmopathy was set apart from stable hyperthyroidism.

It was 10 ml of fresh peripheral blood that supplied the PBMCs. Amplification of TCR beta CDR3 regions was performed using RNA transcripts as template. RT-PCR in the first round (using the HTBI primer set) targeted the TCR CDR3. TCRdb itself ran the multiplex PCR reads through MiXCR, one entry per CDR3 protein. The sample holds about 600,000 distinct CDR3 sequences, 15% to 20% seen once. This clonotype was observed at least ten times. Its antigen is unknown. The CDR3 runs 14 residues. CDR1 and CDR2 from the germline V gene are MNHNS and SASEGT. The V end lost 6 bases, the J end lost 0 bases, and 10 bases lay between the germline ends.

The origin of this receptor is a woman between 40 and 50 years old with Graves' ophthalmopathy. V is TRBV6-1 and J is TRBJ2-3; D is uncertain. Source material: blood. CDR3 residues: CASRVGSSTDTQYF. CDR3 DNA: TGTGCCAGCAGGGTCGGAAGCAGCACAGATACGCAGTATTTT.